A selection of T cell receptor beta chains follows, all from one sample in a study of blood T cell repertoires in COVID-19. Some clones are missing from TCRdb's copy, which holds only in-frame ones; the method was immunoSEQ multiplex PCR. Here the sample spans 150,000 to 200,000 clones, about 81% being singletons. The sequencing sample was made of peripheral blood. Receptor source: a woman of 80 years or more with COVID-19, enrolled during active disease. The CDR3 runs from the conserved cysteine through the conserved F or W.

v_gene	j_gene	CDR3aa
TRBV28	TRBJ1-2	CASSAGGAAGPGYGYTF
TRBV6-2/TRBV6-3	TRBJ2-5	CASSSGGILRETQYF
TRBV2	TRBJ2-7	CASSEALFTRSSYEQYF
TRBV2	TRBJ2-1	CASSGFPSGTLSSYNEQFF
TRBV5-1	TRBJ1-6	CASSLRQGQESPLHF
TRBV20-1	TRBJ1-2	CSASREHHYGYTF
TRBV10-3	TRBJ1-2	CAISRPGDSGYTF
TRBV5-4	TRBJ1-5	CASSPGTGKNQPQHF
TRBV5-4	TRBJ1-2	CASSSQLGQLNYGYTF
TRBV4-3	TRBJ2-5	CASSQDWGRGETQYF
TRBV7-2	TRBJ1-2	CASSEGGGYGYTF
TRBV7-2	TRBJ2-1	CASSLSRAYNEQFF
TRBV3-1/TRBV3-2	TRBJ2-5	CASSQFPGLSETQYF
TRBV4-2	TRBJ1-2	CASSQGGQGGSDGYTF
TRBV10-3	TRBJ2-2	CAISGTSGRLTGELFF
TRBV9	TRBJ1-3	CASSLDFGSSGNTIYF
TRBV5-8	TRBJ2-7	CASSPPVTYEQYF
TRBV6-2/TRBV6-3	TRBJ2-7	CASSYSTGPRKDEQYF
TRBV19	TRBJ1-4	CASSIRGSNEKLFF
TRBV15	TRBJ2-7	CATMAEQGPYEQYF
TRBV5-1	TRBJ2-1	CASSLVLPSSYNEQFF
TRBV5-8	TRBJ2-1	CASSGRGSYNEQFF
TRBV10-2	TRBJ2-1	CASSEVDREGNEQFF
TRBV7-6	TRBJ2-1	CASSLYSVSYNEQFF
TRBV5-1	TRBJ2-1	CASSSGTGVYEQFF
TRBV28	TRBJ2-1	CASSFSFRVQFF
TRBV5-1	TRBJ1-2	CASSLDRNYGYTF
TRBV5-4	TRBJ1-2	CASRWDRTDGYTF
TRBV10-3	TRBJ1-1	CAISEEITATEAFF
TRBV5-6	TRBJ2-3	CASSPRRGATLDTQYF
TRBV15	TRBJ2-7	CATSREPGFWSYEQYF
TRBV27	TRBJ1-1	CASSPGGVPWAFF
TRBV24-1	TRBJ2-7	CATSEGGRITYEQYF
TRBV11-1	TRBJ2-2	CASSPHRGTGELFF
TRBV27	TRBJ1-2	CASSLDGTLLNYGYTF
TRBV28	TRBJ2-1	CASSFLIISTEDEQFF
TRBV7-2	TRBJ1-2	CASSLASQAFNYGYTF
TRBV10-2	TRBJ1-1	CASSEPRLAVVEAFF
TRBV6-2/TRBV6-3	TRBJ2-7	CASSYSRTSGRGNEQYF
TRBV2	TRBJ1-5	CASSAYGQGMQPQHF
TRBV10-3	TRBJ2-1	CAISENRDRTYNEQFF
TRBV6-2/TRBV6-3	TRBJ1-1	CASSYSRDRGLDTEAFF
TRBV28	TRBJ2-7	CASSWPGFTEQYF
TRBV24-1	TRBJ2-3	CATSEPLLAGDTDTQYF
TRBV7-8	TRBJ2-3	CASSLGRLAGGLSTDTQYF
TRBV7-2	TRBJ1-5	CASSSGQGGQPQHF
TRBV2	TRBJ1-5	CASSDRGVQPQHF
TRBV19	TRBJ2-5	CASSIGRGQQETQYF
TRBV29-1	TRBJ2-1	CSVDASYNEQFF
TRBV6-4	TRBJ2-1	CASSEVAGGISSYNEQFF
TRBV7-2	TRBJ2-3	CASSLAAGTSTDTQYF
TRBV18	TRBJ1-2	CASSPLGQGGYGYTF
TRBV2	TRBJ2-7	CASTVLAGTEQYF
TRBV7-3	TRBJ1-5	CASSHDRINQPQHF
TRBV5-4	TRBJ1-1	CASSSAVTGRTEAFF